This is a list of T cell receptor beta chains from one sample in a study of long-term antiretroviral therapy in people with HIV. Here immunoSEQ multiplex PCR was the method, and the copy in TCRdb shows in-frame clones only, minus some. The repertoire holds about 50,000 clones, about 86% seen once, with roughly 3% in the top ten. The sample consisted of unsorted PBMCs, taken 0.8 years after starting antiretroviral therapy. These receptors were collected from a woman aged 18-29 years with HIV. Both conserved end residues are part of each CDR3. A D gene is named only where the DNA matches it firmly. Size is stated for part of the rows, as once, few or many counts, or as a class when the clone is expanded.

v_gene	d_gene	abundance	j_gene	CDR3aa	CDR3nt
TRBV27	NA	NA	TRBJ2-7	CASKVKSGLSYEQYF	TGTGCCAGCAAGGTCAAAAGCGGGCTCTCCTACGAGCAGTACTTC
TRBV9	NA	NA	TRBJ2-6	CASSVPKSASGANVLTF	TGTGCCAGCAGCGTACCTAAGTCCGCCTCTGGGGCCAACGTCCTGACTTTC
TRBV7-3	NA	NA	TRBJ2-7	CASSLTPRSSGYEQYF	TGTGCCAGCAGCTTAACTCCTCGAAGTTCGGGTTACGAGCAGTACTTC
TRBV5-4	NA	NA	TRBJ2-5	CASSFGNWETQYF	TGTGCCAGCAGCTTCGGCAACTGGGAGACCCAGTACTTC
TRBV2	TRBD2	NA	TRBJ2-7	CASRESPSGSYEQYF	TGTGCCAGCAGAGAAAGCCCTAGCGGCTCCTACGAGCAGTACTTC
TRBV5-4	NA	NA	TRBJ2-1	CASSSYYNEQFF	TGTGCCAGCAGCAGTTACTACAATGAGCAGTTCTTC
TRBV28	NA	NA	TRBJ2-7	CASSLYRHQPSYEQYF	TGTGCCAGCAGTTTATATCGACACCAACCTTCCTACGAGCAGTACTTC
TRBV27	NA	NA	TRBJ1-2	CASSPYGANYGYTF	TGTGCCAGCAGTCCCTACGGAGCTAACTATGGCTACACCTTC
TRBV28	NA	NA	TRBJ1-1	CASSLPGTTEAFF	TGTGCCAGCAGTTTACCGGGCACCACTGAAGCTTTCTTT
TRBV19	TRBD1	NA	TRBJ2-7	CASSPSRGRGHEQYF	TGTGCCAGTAGCCCCTCCAGGGGGCGCGGTCACGAGCAGTACTTC
TRBV7-2	NA	NA	TRBJ2-3	CASTTGVFQTGLTDTQYF	TGTGCCAGCACCACGGGAGTATTTCAGACAGGGCTCACAGATACGCAGTATTTT
TRBV9	NA	NA	TRBJ2-3	CASSVDSDTQYF	TGTGCCAGCAGCGTAGATTCAGATACGCAGTATTTT
TRBV28	NA	NA	TRBJ2-2	CASSLFGGMGTGELFF	TGTGCCAGCAGTTTATTTGGGGGAATGGGAACCGGGGAGCTGTTTTTT
TRBV7-6	TRBD1	NA	TRBJ1-1	CASSATDRAPEAFF	TGTGCCAGCAGCGCCACGGACAGGGCCCCTGAAGCTTTCTTT
TRBV7-9	NA	once	TRBJ1-1	CASSLAQNTEAFF	TGTGCCAGCAGCTTAGCCCAAAACACTGAAGCTTTCTTT
TRBV19	NA	NA	TRBJ1-4	CASWWGGKLFF	TGTGCCAGTTGGTGGGGTGGAAAACTGTTTTTT
TRBV4-3	TRBD2	NA	TRBJ2-7	CASSQDTLAGGSYEQYF	TGCGCCAGCAGCCAAGATACACTAGCGGGAGGCTCCTACGAGCAGTACTTC
TRBV6-5	TRBD1	NA	TRBJ1-1	CASSYLDGQGEAFF	TGTGCCAGCAGTTACTTGGACGGACAGGGAGAAGCTTTCTTT
TRBV7-9	NA	NA	TRBJ1-3	CASSPGVSGNTIYF	TGTGCCAGCAGCCCAGGGGTCTCTGGAAACACCATATATTTT